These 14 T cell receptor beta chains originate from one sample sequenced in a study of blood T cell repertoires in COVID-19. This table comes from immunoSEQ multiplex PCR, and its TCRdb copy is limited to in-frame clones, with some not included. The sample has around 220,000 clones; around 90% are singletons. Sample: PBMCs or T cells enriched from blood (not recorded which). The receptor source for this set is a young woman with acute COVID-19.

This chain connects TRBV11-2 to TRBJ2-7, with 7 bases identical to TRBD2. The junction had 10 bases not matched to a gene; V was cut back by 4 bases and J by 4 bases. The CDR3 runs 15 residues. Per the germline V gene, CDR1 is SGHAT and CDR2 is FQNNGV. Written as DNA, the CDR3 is TGTGCCAGCAGCTCTAGGGGACTACCAGATTACGAGCAGTACTTC. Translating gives CASSSRGLPDYEQYF.

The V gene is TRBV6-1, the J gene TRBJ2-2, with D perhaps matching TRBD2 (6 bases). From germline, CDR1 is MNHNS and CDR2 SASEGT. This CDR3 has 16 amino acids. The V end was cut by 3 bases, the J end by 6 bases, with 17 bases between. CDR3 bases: TGTGCCAGCAGTGAGAGGGACTGGGGCGTTCCCGGGGAGCTGTTTTTT. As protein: CASSERDWGVPGELFF.

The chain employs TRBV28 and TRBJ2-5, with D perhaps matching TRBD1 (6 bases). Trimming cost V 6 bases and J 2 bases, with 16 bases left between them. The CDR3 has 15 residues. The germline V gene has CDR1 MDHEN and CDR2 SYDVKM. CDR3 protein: CASSPLGRGQETQYF. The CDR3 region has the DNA TGTGCCAGCAGCCCATTGGGCAGGGGACAAGAGACCCAGTACTTC. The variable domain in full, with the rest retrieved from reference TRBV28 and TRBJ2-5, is DVKVTQSSRYLVKRTGEKVFLECVQDMDHENMFWYRQDPGLGLRLIYFSYDVKMKEKGDIPEGYSVSREKKERFSLILESASTNQTSMYLCASSPLGRGQETQYFGPGTRLLVL.

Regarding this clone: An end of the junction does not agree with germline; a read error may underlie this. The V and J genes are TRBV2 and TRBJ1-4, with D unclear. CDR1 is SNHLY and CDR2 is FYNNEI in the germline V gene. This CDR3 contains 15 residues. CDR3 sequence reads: CASSEGTVPNEKLFF. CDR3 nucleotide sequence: TGTGCCAGCAGCGAAGGCACAGTTCCAAATGAAAAACTGTTTTTT.

The CDR3 reads CASSFFRNTEAFF. CDR3 DNA: TGTGCCAGCAGTTTTTTTAGGAACACTGAAGCTTTCTTT. The chain combines TRBV27 with TRBJ1-1, with unresolved D. This CDR3 comprises 13 residues. V lost 3 bases to trimming and J lost 1 base, with 6 bases between them. Germline assignment: CDR1 MNHEY and CDR2 SMNVEV (reference sequence).

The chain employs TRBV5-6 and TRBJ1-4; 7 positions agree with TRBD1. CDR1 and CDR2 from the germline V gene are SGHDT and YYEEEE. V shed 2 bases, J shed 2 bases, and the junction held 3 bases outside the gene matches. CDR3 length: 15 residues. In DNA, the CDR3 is TGTGCCAGCAGCTTAGGACAGGCCACTAATGAAAAACTGTTTTTT. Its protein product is CASSLGQATNEKLFF.

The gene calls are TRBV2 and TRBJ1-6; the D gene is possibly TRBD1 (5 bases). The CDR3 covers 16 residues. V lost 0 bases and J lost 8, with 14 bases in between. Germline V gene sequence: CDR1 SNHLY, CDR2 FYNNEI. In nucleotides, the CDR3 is TGTGCCAGCAGTGAAGCGCATGGGGGGAGACATTCACCCCTCCACTTT. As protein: CASSEAHGGRHSPLHF.

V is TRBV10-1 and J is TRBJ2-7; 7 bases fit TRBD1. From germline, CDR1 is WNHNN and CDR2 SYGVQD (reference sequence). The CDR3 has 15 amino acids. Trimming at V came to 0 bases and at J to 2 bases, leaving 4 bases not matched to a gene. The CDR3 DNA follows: TGCGCCAGCAGTGAGTCGTTAGGACAGGCCTACGAGCAGTACTTC. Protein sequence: CASSESLGQAYEQYF.

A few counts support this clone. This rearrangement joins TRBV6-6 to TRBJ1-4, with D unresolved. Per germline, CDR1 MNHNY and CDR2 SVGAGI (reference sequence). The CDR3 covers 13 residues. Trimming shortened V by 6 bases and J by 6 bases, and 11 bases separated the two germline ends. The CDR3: CASSPQADEKLFF. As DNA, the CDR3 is TGTGCCAGCAGCCCCCAGGCAGATGAAAAACTGTTTTTT.

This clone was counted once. The chain's CDR3 is CASSFDRRQGTIYF. The DNA of the CDR3 is TGTGCCAGCAGCTTCGACCGACGTCAGGGCACCATATATTTT. V and J are TRBV5-4 and TRBJ1-3, with a possible D match to TRBD1 (5 bases). V lost 2 bases, J lost 9 bases, and 15 bases lay in between. Germline V lookup: CDR1 SGHNT, CDR2 YYREEE (reference sequence). This CDR3 contains 14 residues. The full variable domain, with the rest looked up from reference TRBV5-4 and TRBJ1-3, is ETGVTQSPTHLIKTRGQQVTLRCSSQSGHNTVSWYQQALGQGPQFIFQYYREEENGRGNFPPRFSGLQFPNYSSELNVNALELDDSALYLCASSFDRRQGTIYFGEGSWLTVV.

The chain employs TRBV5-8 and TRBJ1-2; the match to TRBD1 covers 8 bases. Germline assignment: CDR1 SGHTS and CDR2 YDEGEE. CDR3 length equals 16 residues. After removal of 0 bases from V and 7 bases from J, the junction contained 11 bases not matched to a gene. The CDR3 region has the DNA TGTGCCAGCAGCTTGGTGGGACAGGCGGTGAGGGGTGGCTACACCTTC. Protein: CASSLVGQAVRGGYTF.

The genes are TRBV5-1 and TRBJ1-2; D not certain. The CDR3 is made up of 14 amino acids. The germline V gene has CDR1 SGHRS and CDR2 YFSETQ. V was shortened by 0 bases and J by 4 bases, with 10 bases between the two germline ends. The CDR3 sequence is CASSLGLHSYGYTF. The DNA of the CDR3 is TGCGCCAGCAGCTTGGGCTTACACAGCTATGGCTACACCTTC.

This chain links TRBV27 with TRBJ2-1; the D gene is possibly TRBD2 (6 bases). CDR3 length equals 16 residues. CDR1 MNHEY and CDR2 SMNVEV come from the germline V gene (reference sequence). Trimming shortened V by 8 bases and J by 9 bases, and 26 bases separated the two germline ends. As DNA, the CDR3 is TGTGCCAGCTCCGATCCCCGAATAGCGGTCGGTGGTGAGCAGTTCTTC. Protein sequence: CASSDPRIAVGGEQFF.

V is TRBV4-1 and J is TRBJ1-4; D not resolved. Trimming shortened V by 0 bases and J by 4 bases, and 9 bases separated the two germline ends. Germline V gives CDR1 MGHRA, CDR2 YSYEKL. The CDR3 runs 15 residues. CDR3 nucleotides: TGCGCCAGCAGCCAAGATACCGGAGTTAATGAAAAACTGTTTTTT. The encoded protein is CASSQDTGVNEKLFF.